Shown below are 21 T cell receptor beta chains from a single sample sequenced in a study of T cells in Graves' hyperthyroidism and ophthalmopathy. Amplification yielded TCR beta CDR3 regions, with RNA transcripts as the source. First-round RT-PCR targeting the TCR CDR3 was performed with the HTBI primer set. TCRdb used MiXCR to reprocess the multiplex PCR reads, holding one entry per CDR3 protein. The sample yields around 660,000 distinct CDR3 sequences, roughly 46% seen once. The sequenced material came from peripheral blood or thyroid tissue (not recorded which). The source of these receptors is an adult man with Graves' disease, either hyperthyroidism or ophthalmopathy (not recorded which).

A note on this clonotype: One junction end disagrees with the germline gene, perhaps due to a read error. The J gene is TRBJ2-5, the V gene TRBV5-1; 7 nucleotides match TRBD1. Germline lookup yields CDR1 SGHRS and CDR2 YFSETQ. The CDR3 length is 14 residues. CDR3 in amino acids: CASSFDRVRETQCF. CDR3 nucleotides: TGCGCCAGCAGCTTTGACAGGGTGAGGGAGACCCAGTGCTTC. The full variable domain, with the rest looked up from reference TRBV5-1 and TRBJ2-5, is KAGVTQTPRYLIKTRGQQVTLSCSPISGHRSVSWYQQTPGQGLQFLFEYFSETQRNKGNFPGRFSGRQFSNSRSEMNVSTLELGDSALYLCASSFDRVRETQCFGPGTRLLVL.

Many counts were recorded for this clonotype. This chain joins TRBV19 and TRBJ2-6; no definite D call. Germline V gene sequence: CDR1 LNHDA, CDR2 SQIVND (reference sequence). V lost 3 bases and J 0 bases, leaving 9 bases between the germline ends. The CDR3 totals 16 residues. The CDR3 nucleotides read TGTGCCAGTAGTATCCCTCCCGTCTCTGGGGCCAACGTCCTGACTTTC. Protein product: CASSIPPVSGANVLTF.

Turning to this clonotype: Here the CDR3 omits its conserved ending phenylalanine or tryptophan, so a read error is the likely source. The V call is TRBV12-3 or TRBV12-4, the J call TRBJ1-6; D unclear. This CDR3 contains 13 residues. With 6 bases removed from V and 0 bases from J, the gap between germline ends came to 3 bases. Here the CDR3 reads CASRFSYNSPLHL. The CDR3 DNA sequence: TGTGCCAGCAGATTCTCCTATAATTCACCCCTCCACCTT.

The genes are TRBV20-1 and TRBJ1-1, with TRBD1 as a possible D gene (5 bases). Trimming stripped 1 base from V and 2 bases from J, with 14 bases between. The germline CDR1 and CDR2 sequences are DFQATT and SNEGSKA (reference sequence). The CDR3 has 15 residues. The CDR3 DNA is TGCAGTGCTAGAGGGGTCTTCAGGGAAAACACTGAAGCTTTCTTT. This translates into CSARGVFRENTEAFF.

The sample holds many counts of this clonotype. The chain recombines TRBV20-1 with TRBJ2-5; D is perhaps TRBD2 (5 bases). CDR1 and CDR2 from the germline V gene are DFQATT and SNEGSKA (reference sequence). The CDR3 loop spans 12 amino acids. V lost 3 bases and J lost 3, with 8 bases in between. This CDR3 reads CSASQAEETQYF. CDR3 DNA: TGCAGTGCTAGTCAAGCGGAAGAGACCCAGTACTTC.

The V gene is TRBV7-3, the J gene TRBJ1-5, with D uncertain. Germline V lookup: CDR1 SGHTA, CDR2 FQGTGA. V shed 8 bases and J shed 6 bases, with 8 bases lying between them. The CDR3 is 11 residues long. CDR3 protein: CASRGRQPQHF. Written as DNA, the CDR3 is TGTGCCAGCCGCGGACGTCAGCCCCAGCATTTT.

This rearrangement joins TRBV5-1 to TRBJ1-5; 7 bases agree with TRBD1. Trimming took 1 base from V and 4 from J; bases not matched to a gene: 8. The CDR3 has 16 residues. Germline CDR1 SGHRS, CDR2 YFSETQ. This CDR3 reads CASSLNGPGQNQPQHF. The DNA of the CDR3 is TGCGCCAGCAGCTTGAACGGCCCGGGACAGAATCAGCCCCAGCATTTT.

This clonotype was seen many times. This chain uses TRBV20-1 with TRBJ1-5; D remains unclear. The germline V gene encodes CDR1 DFQATT and CDR2 SNEGSKA (reference sequence). V lost 3 bases, J lost 7 bases, and 10 bases lay in between. The CDR3 loop spans 12 amino acids. The CDR3 loop is CSASMVSQPQHF. For the CDR3, the DNA is TGCAGTGCTAGTATGGTAAGCCAGCCCCAGCATTTT.

CDR3 DNA sequence: TGTGCCAGCAGCTCTAAACAGGGGAACACTGAAGCTTTCTTT. Residues: CASSSKQGNTEAFF. This sequence joins TRBV7-9 and TRBJ1-1, with D perhaps matching TRBD1 (6 bases). This CDR3 has 14 residues. Germline lookup yields CDR1 SEHNR and CDR2 FQNEAQ (reference sequence). Trimming shortened V by 4 bases and J by 1 base, and 10 bases separated the two germline ends.

This clonotype came up a few times. This sequence joins TRBV5-1 and TRBJ1-5; tentatively, D is TRBD1 (6 bases). Germline V gives CDR1 SGHRS, CDR2 YFSETQ. Trimming shortened V by 4 bases and J by 7 bases, and 18 bases separated the two germline ends. The CDR3 has 15 amino acids. This chain's CDR3 is CASSPGPGEGQPQHF. The CDR3 bases are TGCGCCAGCAGCCCCGGACCAGGGGAAGGGCAGCCCCAGCATTTT.

This clonotype was recorded many times. The J gene is TRBJ1-2, the V gene TRBV29-1; tentatively, D is TRBD1 (6 bases). This CDR3 is 15 amino acids long. V was clipped by 4 bases and J by 2 bases, with 17 bases between them. Germline V CDR1 and CDR2: SQVTM, ANQGSEA. The CDR3 nucleotides read TGCAGCGTTGGAGGGGACACAGGGAGGAACTATGGCTACACCTTC. It codes for CSVGGDTGRNYGYTF.

This clonotype has just a few counts. V gene TRBV24-1 combines with J gene TRBJ2-5, with a tentative D call TRBD2 (7 bases). The germline V gene encodes CDR1 KGHDR and CDR2 SFDVKD. This CDR3 is 16 amino acids long. Trimming took off 4 bases at V and 9 bases at J, with 23 bases between the two ends. CDR3: CATSDSGEGGDQPQYF. As DNA, the CDR3 is TGTGCCACCAGTGACTCCGGGGAGGGGGGCGATCAGCCCCAGTACTTC.

The rearrangement links TRBV7-8 to TRBJ1-6, with D perhaps TRBD1 (5 bases). Trimming removed 3 bases at V and 9 bases at J, with 15 bases between. The CDR3 runs 15 residues. Germline V gene data show CDR1 as SGHVS and CDR2 as FQNEAQ. The CDR3 here is CASSFVGALGSPLHF. The CDR3 bases are TGTGCCAGCAGCTTTGTAGGGGCTCTCGGTTCACCCCTCCACTTT.

The chain is built from TRBV12-3 or TRBV12-4 and TRBJ1-2; D remains ambiguous. The CDR3 contains 15 residues. V lost 3 bases and J 4 bases, leaving 15 bases between the germline ends. CDR3 residues: CASSLGYGEAYGYTF. CDR3 DNA sequence: TGTGCCAGCAGTTTGGGTTATGGGGAAGCCTATGGCTACACCTTC.

The genes are TRBV6-1 and TRBJ1-5, with 8 bases lining up with TRBD1. Germline CDR1 is MNHNS and CDR2 is SASEGT. The CDR3 length is 15 residues. J gave up 3 bases and V 5 bases, and 6 bases lay outside the gene matches. CDR3 coding DNA: TGTGCCAGCAGTCCCAGGACAGGGCTCAATCAGCCCCAGCATTTT. Its translation: CASSPRTGLNQPQHF.

This clonotype was seen at least ten times. This chain joins TRBV6-5 and TRBJ1-4, with unresolved D. The CDR3 is made up of 13 amino acids. CDR1 and CDR2 from the germline V gene are MNHEY and SVGAGI. Trimming stripped 5 bases from V and 7 bases from J, with 11 bases between. In nucleotides, the CDR3 is TGTGCCAGCAGTGTAGATGGGAGTGAAAAACTGTTTTTT. Its protein is CASSVDGSEKLFF.

The rearrangement joins TRBV20-1 to TRBJ1-6; D gene uncertain. The germline gives CDR1 DFQATT, CDR2 SNEGSKA (reference sequence). V shed 8 bases and J shed 9 bases, with 14 bases lying between them. The CDR3 has 12 amino acids. Written as DNA, the CDR3 is TGCAGTTACCAGGACGTCCCTTCACCCCTCCACTTT. Protein product: CSYQDVPSPLHF.

The V and J genes are TRBV12-3 or TRBV12-4 and TRBJ2-5; 7 nucleotides match TRBD1. V trimming: 5 bases; J trimming: 9 bases; junction bases outside the gene matches: 6. This CDR3 contains 12 residues. The CDR3 nucleotides are TGTGCCAGCAGTGTCGCCACAGGGGCCCAGTACTTC. Encoded protein: CASSVATGAQYF.

Concerning this clonotype: The germline gene is not matched at one end of the junction; a read error may be the cause. This sequence joins TRBV20-1 and TRBJ2-2; D is perhaps TRBD1 (6 bases). The CDR3 extends over 13 amino acids. Germline CDR1 reads DFQATT; CDR2 reads SNEGSKA (reference sequence). CDR3 loop: CSASGHTTGEPFF. The CDR3 DNA reads TGCAGTGCGTCGGGACATACCACCGGGGAGCCGTTTTTT.

CDR3 amino acids: CSVEGGVLGYEQYF. CDR3 bases: TGCAGCGTTGAAGGGGGCGTACTAGGCTACGAGCAGTACTTC. The genes are TRBV29-1 and TRBJ2-7; D is tentatively TRBD1 or TRBD2 (5 bases each). Germline CDR1 reads SQVTM; CDR2 reads ANQGSEA. The V and J ends lost 1 base and 3 bases respectively, with 13 bases between them. The CDR3 totals 14 residues.

The table lists this clonotype with a count of one. This chain links TRBV29-1 with TRBJ1-2; the match to TRBD1 covers 9 bases. Germline loops: CDR1 SQVTM, CDR2 ANQGSEA. The CDR3 extends over 16 amino acids. The V and J ends lost 1 base and 4 bases, in that order; junction bases with no gene match: 10. CDR3 sequence: CSVEVRTGVIGYGYTF. The CDR3 DNA reads as TGCAGCGTTGAAGTCAGGACAGGGGTGATTGGCTATGGCTACACCTTC.